The 27 T cell receptor beta chains reported below all come from one sample, sequenced in a study of T cells in localized non-small cell lung cancer. TCRdb keeps only in-frame clones here, not all; method: immunoSEQ multiplex PCR. The repertoire includes tens of thousands of clones, roughly 87% of them detected once, and around 10% sits in the top ten. Sequencing used peripheral blood, obtained before any cancer treatment. The receptors were sampled from a woman aged 40-69 years with stage I lung adenocarcinoma.

This clone was seen only once. The chain has TRBV5-5 and TRBJ2-1, with a tentative D call TRBD1 (5 bases). In germline, CDR1 is SGHKS, CDR2 YYEKEE (reference sequence). The CDR3 spans 16 residues. Trimming removed 5 bases at V and 6 bases at J, with 21 bases between. As DNA, the CDR3 is TGTGCCAGCAGTGTCTCGCCCAGGGCAAGAGGCAATGAGCAGTTCTTC. It specifies CASSVSPRARGNEQFF.

This rearrangement joins TRBV7-2 to TRBJ1-1, with D unresolved. The CDR3 totals 10 residues. The V and J ends lost 3 bases and 8 bases respectively, with 4 bases between them. Per the germline V gene, CDR1 is SGHTA and CDR2 is FQGNSA. DNA of the CDR3: TGTGCCAGCAGCTTCAGGGAAGCTTTCTTT. Amino acids: CASSFREAFF. Together with reference TRBV7-2 and TRBJ1-1, the CDR3 gives the full variable domain: GAGVSQSPSNKVTEKGKDVELRCDPISGHTALYWYRQSLGQGLEFLIYFQGNSAPDKSGLPSDRFSAERTGGSVSTLTIQRTQQEDSAVYLCASSFREAFFGQGTRLTVV.

The chain links TRBV27 to TRBJ2-5; D may be TRBD1 or TRBD2 (5 bases each). Trimming stripped 6 bases from V and 2 bases from J, with 16 bases between. This CDR3 has 15 residues. CDR1 MNHEY and CDR2 SMNVEV come from the germline V gene (reference sequence). CDR3 nucleotide sequence: TGTGCCAGCAGGGCCCGGGACCTTGGGCAAGAGACCCAGTACTTC. Its protein product is CASRARDLGQETQYF.

This sequence joins TRBV15 and TRBJ2-5; tentatively, D is TRBD1 (5 bases). V was trimmed by 0 bases and J by 5 bases, leaving 13 bases between them. This CDR3 has 15 residues. Germline loops: CDR1 LNHNV, CDR2 YYDKDF (reference sequence). CDR3 region: CATSRDPTGLETQYF. The CDR3 DNA reads as TGTGCCACCAGCAGAGATCCCACAGGTCTGGAGACCCAGTACTTC. Full variable domain (outside the CDR3, taken from reference TRBV15 and TRBJ2-5): DAMVIQNPRYQVTQFGKPVTLSCSQTLNHNVMYWYQQKSSQAPKLLFHYYDKDFNNEADTPDNFQSRRPNTSFCFLDIRSPGLGDTAMYLCATSRDPTGLETQYFGPGTRLLVL.

This rearrangement joins TRBV7-2 to TRBJ2-4; no clear D. The CDR3 consists of 14 residues. Per germline, CDR1 SGHTA and CDR2 FQGNSA. V was pared by 5 bases and J by 4 bases, with 12 bases between. CDR3 amino acids: CASSVNWVKNIQYF. The DNA for the CDR3 is TGTGCCAGCAGCGTAAACTGGGTGAAAAACATTCAGTACTTC.

The chain links TRBV5-1 to TRBJ1-1, with 9 bases matching TRBD1. The CDR3 has 18 residues. Trimming cost V 4 bases and J 0 bases; bases outside gene matches: 13. Germline lookup yields CDR1 SGHRS and CDR2 YFSETQ. The CDR3 sequence is CASSPLGEQGAMNTEAFF. CDR3 sequence (DNA): TGCGCCAGCAGCCCACTAGGGGAACAGGGGGCGATGAACACTGAAGCTTTCTTT.

The chain is built from TRBV5-1 and TRBJ2-5, with 8 bases fitting TRBD2. CDR1 and CDR2 from the germline V gene are SGHRS and YFSETQ. The CDR3 is 15 amino acids. Trimming cost V 4 bases and J 0 bases; bases outside gene matches: 5. The CDR3 coding sequence is TGCGCCAGCAGCGACCCACTAGCGGACCAAGAGACCCAGTACTTC. Residues: CASSDPLADQETQYF.

The chain combines TRBV6-5 with TRBJ1-2, with D possibly TRBD1 on 5 matching bases. Germline V gene lookup returns CDR1 MNHEY and CDR2 SVGAGI. CDR3 size: 15 residues. The V and J ends lost 4 bases and 1 base respectively, with 13 bases between them. The chain's CDR3 is CASSSKLQVNYGYTF. CDR3 nucleotide sequence: TGTGCCAGCAGTTCAAAACTACAGGTTAACTATGGCTACACCTTC.

The chain couples TRBV2 to TRBJ2-7; D possibly corresponds to TRBD2 (6 bases). Germline CDR1 reads SNHLY; CDR2 reads FYNNEI. V was trimmed by 8 bases and J by 3 bases, leaving 14 bases between them. The CDR3 is made up of 13 amino acids. The chain's CDR3 is CASARDSDYEQYF. CDR3 coding DNA: TGTGCCAGCGCGCGGGACTCCGACTACGAGCAGTACTTC.

This CDR3 reads CASSSQGEKLFF. The CDR3 DNA reads TGTGCCAGCAGTTCGCAGGGTGAGAAACTGTTTTTT. The chain links TRBV2 to TRBJ1-4, with D possibly TRBD1 on 5 matching bases. The CDR3 runs 12 residues. The V gene's germline CDR1 is SNHLY and CDR2 FYNNEI. Trimming cost V 5 bases and J 11 bases, with 12 bases left between them.

This rearrangement joins TRBV18 to TRBJ1-4; tentative D call: TRBD1 (6 bases). Looked up from germline, CDR1 is KGHSH and CDR2 is LQKENI. This CDR3 is built from 15 residues. V was pared by 3 bases and J by 4 bases, with 12 bases between. The DNA for the CDR3 is TGTGCCAGCTCACCCCTACAGGGTGATAATGAAAAACTGTTTTTT. It translates to CASSPLQGDNEKLFF.

In its sample, this clone was seen a few times. The rearrangement links TRBV5-1 to TRBJ1-2; no firm D call. V shed 3 bases and J shed 3 bases, with 9 bases lying between them. Germline loops: CDR1 SGHRS, CDR2 YFSETQ. The CDR3 is made up of 13 amino acids. The CDR3 sequence: CASSSQNYYGYTF. The DNA for the CDR3 is TGCGCCAGCAGCTCGCAGAATTACTATGGCTACACCTTC.

The V and J genes are TRBV4-1 and TRBJ1-4; TRBD1 might be the D (5 bases). Germline lookup yields CDR1 MGHRA and CDR2 YSYEKL. V was shortened by 5 bases and J by 6 bases, with 13 bases between the two germline ends. This CDR3 spans 14 amino acids. CDR3 loop: CASSSFGGHEKLFF. The DNA for the CDR3 is TGCGCCAGCAGCTCATTTGGGGGACATGAAAAACTGTTTTTT.

The chain employs TRBV4-2 and TRBJ2-2; D perhaps matches TRBD1 (6 bases). The CDR3 covers 16 residues. The germline CDR1 and CDR2 sequences are LGHNA and YNFKEQ. Deletions cut 3 bases from V and 1 base from J, with 12 bases between. This CDR3 is CASSQGTSQNTGELFF. CDR3 coding DNA: TGTGCCAGCAGCCAGGGGACATCACAGAACACCGGGGAGCTGTTTTTT.

This clone has only one observation. The gene calls are TRBV7-9 and TRBJ1-2; no clear D gene. Germline loops: CDR1 SEHNR, CDR2 FQNEAQ (reference sequence). The CDR3 covers 13 residues. The V end was cut by 4 bases, the J end by 3 bases, with 9 bases between. The CDR3 spells CASSSTLDYGYTF. DNA of the CDR3: TGTGCCAGCAGCTCCACATTGGACTATGGCTACACCTTC.

The CDR3 loop is CASSKNNEQFF. The CDR3 DNA reads TGCGCCAGCAGCAAAAACAATGAGCAGTTCTTC. The rearrangement joins TRBV5-1 to TRBJ2-1; D not certain. The CDR3 contains 11 residues. V was shortened by 4 bases and J by 5 bases, with 4 bases between the two germline ends. Germline assignment: CDR1 SGHRS and CDR2 YFSETQ.

The V call is TRBV2, the J call TRBJ2-1; 7 bases align to TRBD1. The CDR3 is 15 residues long. J was trimmed by 8 bases and V by 2 bases; bases with no gene match: 9. Germline values: CDR1 SNHLY, CDR2 FYNNEI. CDR3 sequence reads: CASSERGTVRDEQFF. CDR3 DNA sequence: TGTGCCAGCAGTGAAAGGGGGACAGTCCGGGATGAGCAGTTCTTC.

The chain uses TRBV29-1 and TRBJ2-5, with D tentatively TRBD2 (6 bases). This CDR3 region has 14 residues. Germline V gives CDR1 SQVTM, CDR2 ANQGSEA. Deletions cut 4 bases from V and 7 bases from J, with 19 bases between. The CDR3 is CSVGTGSNGGTQYF. As DNA, the CDR3 is TGCAGCGTTGGGACCGGGAGTAACGGCGGGACCCAGTACTTC.

The chain couples TRBV23-1 to TRBJ1-5, with TRBD1 matching 7 bases. TRBV23-1 counts as an open reading frame of uncertain function. The CDR3 sequence is 19 residues long. V was clipped by 1 base and J by 6 bases; unmatched bases: 18. The CDR3 protein is CASSQFVKGQPAAIQPQHF. CDR3 bases: TGCGCCAGCAGTCAATTCGTTAAGGGACAGCCGGCGGCAATTCAGCCCCAGCATTTT.

The V gene is TRBV28, the J gene TRBJ2-7; 7 nucleotides align to TRBD2. Germline V gene sequence: CDR1 MDHEN, CDR2 SYDVKM. The junction had 14 bases not matched to a gene; V was cut back by 6 bases and J by 3 bases. The CDR3 spans 16 residues. CDR3 protein: CASSFLPWGGNYEQYF. CDR3 DNA: TGTGCCAGCAGCTTCCTCCCGTGGGGAGGGAACTACGAGCAGTACTTC. Together with reference TRBV28 and TRBJ2-7, the CDR3 gives the full variable domain: DVKVTQSSRYLVKRTGEKVFLECVQDMDHENMFWYRQDPGLGLRLIYFSYDVKMKEKGDIPEGYSVSREKKERFSLILESASTNQTSMYLCASSFLPWGGNYEQYFGPGTRLTVT.

V is TRBV6-5 and J is TRBJ2-2; D not certain. The V gene's germline CDR1 is MNHEY and CDR2 SVGAGI. This CDR3 contains 15 residues. The ends were cut back, 0 bases at V and 1 base at J, with 6 bases in the middle. As DNA, the CDR3 is TGTGCCAGCAGTTACTCATCCGGGAACACCGGGGAGCTGTTTTTT. It specifies CASSYSSGNTGELFF.

The chain recombines TRBV7-6 with TRBJ1-5; 7 bases match TRBD1. This CDR3 contains 18 residues. Per the germline V gene, CDR1 is SGHVS and CDR2 is FNYEAQ. The ends lost 7 bases at V and 7 bases at J; junction bases unmatched: 22. The CDR3 bases are TGTGCCAGCACCCCCAGGGGGGGGAGCAGCCGCTCCGACCAGCCCCAGCATTTT. Translating it yields CASTPRGGSSRSDQPQHF.

The chain has TRBV5-1 and TRBJ1-1; perhaps TRBD1 as D (6 bases). Trimming left V 0 bases short and J 1 base short, with 13 bases between. Germline-derived CDR1 and CDR2 are SGHRS and YFSETQ. The CDR3 runs to 16 residues. The CDR3 region is CASSLDPGGANTEAFF. The CDR3 coding sequence is TGCGCCAGCAGCTTGGATCCCGGGGGCGCGAACACTGAAGCTTTCTTT.

The V call is TRBV5-1, the J call TRBJ2-1; TRBD2 aligns across 7 bases. V lost 0 bases to trimming and J lost 10 bases; unmatched junction nucleotides: 13. Germline assignment: CDR1 SGHRS and CDR2 YFSETQ. This CDR3 is 16 amino acids long. Here the CDR3 DNA reads TGCGCCAGCAGCTTGGCGGCGGGGGATCCTAGTTGGGAGCAGTTCTTC. As protein: CASSLAAGDPSWEQFF.

The chain joins TRBV6-1 to TRBJ2-3; 9 bases agree with TRBD1. Germline loops: CDR1 MNHNS, CDR2 SASEGT. V was clipped by 6 bases and J by 3 bases; unmatched bases: 7. The CDR3 is 15 residues long. The CDR3 sequence is CASSLQGARTDTQYF. The CDR3, as DNA: TGTGCCAGCAGCCTACAGGGGGCGAGGACAGATACGCAGTATTTT.

The gene calls are TRBV7-2 and TRBJ1-1; no reliable D call. Germline V gene sequence: CDR1 SGHTA, CDR2 FQGNSA. The V gene lost 5 bases and the J gene lost 0 bases, with 10 bases spanning the gap. The CDR3 totals 14 residues. CDR3 sequence: CASSQSTMNTEAFF. The CDR3 DNA follows: TGTGCCAGCAGCCAGTCTACTATGAACACTGAAGCTTTCTTT.

This chain joins TRBV5-1 and TRBJ2-3; D remains ambiguous. The germline V gene has CDR1 SGHRS and CDR2 YFSETQ. CDR3 size: 13 residues. V was cut by 5 bases and J by 1 base, with 8 bases left in between. The CDR3 sequence is CASSRTGTDTQYF. The CDR3 DNA reads TGCGCCAGCAGTAGGACCGGCACAGATACGCAGTATTTT.